This T cell receptor beta chain was sequenced during a study of cytomegalovirus exposure and HLA in healthy donors. General study findings and limits: Prior analysis indicated that the majority of TCR beta V segments exhibited productivity approximately 87% or approximately 30% of the time. The records held CMV serostatus as the only immune exposure information.

Researchers ran the PCR with 60 Vbeta and 13 Jbeta primers. Here immunoSEQ multiplex PCR was the method, and the copy in TCRdb shows in-frame clones only, minus some. The sample lists 60,000 to 75,000 clones, approximately 75% occurring once. In regard to this clone: Antigen unknown.

V was pared by 5 bases and J by 3 bases, with 8 bases between. The germline CDR1 and CDR2 sequences are SEHNR and FQNEAQ (reference sequence). CDR3 size: 12 residues. The TCR comes from a woman aged 40 to 49 in good health and CMV-seropositive. V is TRBV7-9 and J is TRBJ2-7; D is perhaps TRBD2 (6 bases). The sample consisted of PBMCs. CDR3 protein: CASSPTSYEQYF. DNA of the CDR3: TGTGCCAGCAGCCCGACTAGCTACGAGCAGTACTTC. The full variable domain, completed using reference TRBV7-9 and TRBJ2-7, is DTGVSQNPRHKITKRGQNVTFRCDPISEHNRLYWYRQTLGQGPEFLTYFQNEAQLEKSRLLSDRFSAERPKGSFSTLEIQRTEQGDSAMYLCASSPTSYEQYFGPGTRLTVT.